The clone carrying this T cell receptor (beta chain) appeared many times. V was shortened by 2 bases and J by 2 bases, with 10 bases between the two germline ends. This CDR3 is built from 16 residues. Germline lookup yields CDR1 SGHTA and CDR2 FQGNSA. The sample originates from a study of T cells in Graves' hyperthyroidism and ophthalmopathy. TCR beta CDR3 sequences were amplified from RNA transcripts. HTBI primers drove first-round RT-PCR of the TCR CDR3. TCRdb reanalysed the multiplex PCR reads using MiXCR and keeps one entry per CDR3 protein. Of some 250,000 distinct CDR3 sequences listed, 13% to 15% were seen once; the top ten hold 13%.

The sample was blood. The sequence was obtained from a woman aged 40-49 years with Graves' hyperthyroidism that later progressed to Graves' ophthalmopathy. The genes are TRBV7-2 and TRBJ2-6; no reliable D call. CDR3 sequence reads: CASSLLETTGANVLTF. The DNA for the CDR3 is TGTGCCAGCAGCTTACTCGAAACCACTGGGGCCAACGTCCTGACTTTC.